What follows are 18 T cell receptor beta chains derived from one specimen sequenced in a study of beta chain features in type 1 diabetes. The sequenced template was cDNA made from the entire isolated RNA. Only in-frame clones appear in the TCRdb table, and some are missing; sequencing was by immunoSEQ multiplex PCR. The profile shows approximately 380,000 clones, roughly 16% of them singletons. The sequenced sample was naive CD4+ T cells from blood. These receptors originate from a woman aged 18-35 years in good health.

This clone was seen only a few times. The chain links TRBV4-1 to TRBJ1-2; no clear D. Germline V gives CDR1 MGHRA, CDR2 YSYEKL. There are 14 residues in the CDR3. V lost 0 bases and J lost 2, with 7 bases in between. The CDR3 spells CASSQDERNYGYTF. The CDR3 DNA reads TGCGCCAGCAGCCAAGATGAGCGGAACTATGGCTACACCTTC.

The J gene is TRBJ2-7, the V gene TRBV10-3; tentatively, D is TRBD2 (6 bases). CDR3 length: 13 amino acids. V was cut by 5 bases and J by 2 bases, with 10 bases left in between. Germline V lookup: CDR1 ENHRY, CDR2 SYGVKD. The CDR3: CAISSGGTYEQYF. The DNA of the CDR3 is TGTGCCATCAGTAGTGGCGGGACCTACGAGCAGTACTTC.

The chain has TRBV11-2 and TRBJ2-3; weak D call: TRBD2 (6 bases). Germline V gives CDR1 SGHAT, CDR2 FQNNGV. With 6 bases removed from V and 2 bases from J, the gap between germline ends came to 12 bases. The CDR3 spans 14 residues. The CDR3 sequence: CASRTSSATDTQYF. CDR3 coding DNA: TGTGCCAGCAGGACGTCTAGCGCCACAGATACGCAGTATTTT. Supplemented by reference TRBV11-2 and TRBJ2-3, the full variable domain reads EAGVAQSPRYKIIEKRQSVAFWCNPISGHATLYWYQQILGQGPKLLIQFQNNGVVDDSQLPKDRFSAERLKGVDSTLKIQPAKLEDSAVYLCASRTSSATDTQYFGPGTRLTVL.

This clone was counted a few times. The chain is built from TRBV30 and TRBJ1-2, with 12 bases aligning to TRBD1. The CDR3 is 13 residues long. Per germline, CDR1 GTSNPN and CDR2 SVGIG (reference sequence). J was trimmed by 6 bases and V by 8 bases; bases with no gene match: 7. CDR3 residues: CAKGQGAENGYTF. DNA of the CDR3: TGTGCCAAGGGACAGGGGGCGGAGAATGGCTACACCTTC. The variable domain in full, completed from reference TRBV30 and TRBJ1-2, reads SQTIHQWPATLVQPVGSPLSLECTVEGTSNPNLYWYRQAAGRGLQLLFYSVGIGQISSEVPQNLSASRPQDRQFILSSKKLLLSDSGFYLCAKGQGAENGYTFGSGTRLTVV.

J is TRBJ2-5 and V is TRBV18; 8 bases are shared with TRBD1. Germline CDR1 and CDR2: KGHSH and LQKENI. The CDR3 has 15 residues. With 1 base clipped from V and 4 bases from J, the junction kept 5 bases outside the gene matches. CDR3 residues: CASSPLRGLVETQYF. The CDR3 coding sequence is TGTGCCAGCTCACCACTCAGGGGGCTTGTAGAGACCCAGTACTTC.

The gene calls are TRBV5-1 and TRBJ2-7; tentatively, D is TRBD1 (6 bases). V was cut by 4 bases and J by 3 bases, with 23 bases left in between. CDR1 is SGHRS and CDR2 is YFSETQ in the germline V gene. The CDR3 extends over 17 amino acids. CDR3 amino acids: CASSQETGWANNYEQYF. For the CDR3, the DNA is TGCGCCAGCAGCCAAGAGACAGGTTGGGCAAACAACTACGAGCAGTACTTC.

The V and J genes are TRBV9 and TRBJ2-1, with TRBD2 as a possible D gene (5 bases). The CDR3 is 14 amino acids. The V end lost 1 base, the J end lost 8 bases, and 13 bases lay between the germline ends. CDR1 is SGDLS, CDR2 YYNGEE, per germline. The CDR3 DNA follows: TGTGCCAGCAGCGTAAGAACTAGATTAGATGAGCAGTTCTTC. Residues: CASSVRTRLDEQFF.

The rearrangement uses TRBV6-4 and TRBJ2-1; D is uncertain. From germline, CDR1 is MRHNA and CDR2 SNTAGT. This CDR3 is 13 amino acids long. The V gene lost 5 bases and the J gene lost 8 bases, with 13 bases spanning the gap. The CDR3 is CASSMGNRDEQFF. The CDR3 DNA is TGTGCCAGCAGTATGGGTAATCGGGATGAGCAGTTCTTC.

There are a few counts of this clone. The gene calls are TRBV28 and TRBJ2-7, with D possibly TRBD1 on 6 matching bases. CDR1 is MDHEN and CDR2 is SYDVKM in the germline V gene. The CDR3 consists of 14 residues. Trimming pared 6 bases from V and 1 base from J, leaving 13 bases between. CDR3 loop: CASRNTGISYEQYF. As DNA, the CDR3 is TGTGCCAGCAGAAATACAGGGATTTCCTACGAGCAGTACTTC.

The chain links TRBV7-2 to TRBJ1-3; D is unclear. Trimming removed 0 bases from V and 1 base from J, with 7 bases in between. Germline lookup yields CDR1 SGHTA and CDR2 FQGNSA. The CDR3 has 15 residues. CDR3 amino acids: CASSLAAGSGNTIYF. DNA of the CDR3: TGTGCCAGCAGCTTAGCGGCGGGTTCTGGAAACACCATATATTTT.

The chain couples TRBV6-5 to TRBJ2-5, with TRBD2 matching over 9 bases. CDR1 is MNHEY and CDR2 is SVGAGI in the germline V gene. Germline trimming cut 6 bases from V and 4 bases from J; bases unmatched to any gene: 3. CDR3 length: 13 amino acids. The CDR3 region is CASRVLAGETQYF. In nucleotides, the CDR3 is TGTGCCAGCAGAGTACTAGCGGGAGAGACCCAGTACTTC.

This clone was counted a single time. The rearrangement links TRBV5-1 to TRBJ2-1, with D maybe TRBD2 (6 bases). Trimming removed 7 bases at V and 7 bases at J, with 21 bases between. Germline V gives CDR1 SGHRS, CDR2 YFSETQ. The CDR3 extends over 15 amino acids. The CDR3, as DNA: TGCGCCAGCTGGAGGGGAAGCGGGTTTCGTAATGAGCAGTTCTTC. Its translation: CASWRGSGFRNEQFF.

In its sample, this clone was seen a few times. The chain combines TRBV29-1 with TRBJ2-1, with 9 bases lining up with TRBD2. V lost 2 bases to trimming and J lost 7 bases; unmatched junction nucleotides: 3. The CDR3 contains 13 residues. Germline V gene lookup returns CDR1 SQVTM and CDR2 ANQGSEA. CDR3 bases: TGCAGCGTTGAACGGCTAGCGGGGAATGAGCAGTTCTTC. This codes for CSVERLAGNEQFF.

This clone was seen more than once but under ten times. The CDR3 nucleotides are TGTGCCAGCAGCCGCGGGACAGGGATCACAGATACGCAGTATTTT. It encodes CASSRGTGITDTQYF. This chain links TRBV7-9 with TRBJ2-3; TRBD1 matches 9 bases. This CDR3 is 15 amino acids long. Looked up from germline, CDR1 is SEHNR and CDR2 is FQNEAQ (reference sequence). V dropped 5 bases and J dropped 2; count of bases not matched to a gene: 5. Together with reference TRBV7-9 and TRBJ2-3, the CDR3 gives the full variable domain: DTGVSQNPRHKITKRGQNVTFRCDPISEHNRLYWYRQTLGQGPEFLTYFQNEAQLEKSRLLSDRFSAERPKGSFSTLEIQRTEQGDSAMYLCASSRGTGITDTQYFGPGTRLTVL.

A few counts support this clone. This chain connects TRBV20-1 to TRBJ1-2, with D unresolved. Germline-derived CDR1 and CDR2 are DFQATT and SNEGSKA (reference sequence). The CDR3 is made up of 8 amino acids. V dropped 7 bases and J dropped 8 bases, with 5 bases sitting between them. The CDR3 region has the DNA TGCAGTGATGTAGGCTACACCTTC. It encodes CSDVGYTF.

The V call is TRBV7-9, the J call TRBJ2-5; 7 bases are a match to TRBD1. The V gene's germline CDR1 is SEHNR and CDR2 FQNEAQ (reference sequence). The J segment lost 2 bases and the V segment lost 3 bases, leaving 3 bases of the junction unmatched. The CDR3 length is 14 residues. The CDR3 loop is CASSFRQGQETQYF. The CDR3 nucleotides are TGTGCCAGCAGCTTTAGACAGGGACAAGAGACCCAGTACTTC.

The chain combines TRBV18 with TRBJ2-1, with 12 bases fitting TRBD2. This CDR3 is 15 amino acids long. Per the germline V gene, CDR1 is KGHSH and CDR2 is LQKENI. The ends lost 3 bases at V and 6 bases at J; junction bases unmatched: 3. The CDR3 here is CASSPGTSGFNEQFF. DNA of the CDR3: TGTGCCAGCTCACCCGGGACTAGCGGGTTCAATGAGCAGTTCTTC.

This clone has just a few counts. The CDR3 sequence is CASSLRELNNEQFF. The CDR3 nucleotides read TGTGCCAGCAGCTTACGGGAATTAAACAATGAGCAGTTCTTC. The rearrangement joins TRBV7-8 to TRBJ2-1, with D perhaps matching TRBD2 (5 bases). Trimming removed 2 bases at V and 5 bases at J, with 10 bases between. Germline V gene data show CDR1 as SGHVS and CDR2 as FQNEAQ. The length of the CDR3 is 14 residues.